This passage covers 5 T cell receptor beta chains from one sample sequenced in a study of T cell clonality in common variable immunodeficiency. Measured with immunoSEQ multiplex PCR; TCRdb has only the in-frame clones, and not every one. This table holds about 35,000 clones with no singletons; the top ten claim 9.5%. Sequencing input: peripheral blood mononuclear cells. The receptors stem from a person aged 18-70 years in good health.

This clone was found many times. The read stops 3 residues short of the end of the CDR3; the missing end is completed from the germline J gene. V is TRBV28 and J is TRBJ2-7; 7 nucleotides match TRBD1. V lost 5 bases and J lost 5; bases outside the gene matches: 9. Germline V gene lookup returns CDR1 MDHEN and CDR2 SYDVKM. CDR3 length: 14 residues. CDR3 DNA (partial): TGTGCCAGCAGTCCCCGCGAAGGGGGCGACGAG. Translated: CASSPREGGDE. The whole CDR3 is CASSPREGGDEQYF.

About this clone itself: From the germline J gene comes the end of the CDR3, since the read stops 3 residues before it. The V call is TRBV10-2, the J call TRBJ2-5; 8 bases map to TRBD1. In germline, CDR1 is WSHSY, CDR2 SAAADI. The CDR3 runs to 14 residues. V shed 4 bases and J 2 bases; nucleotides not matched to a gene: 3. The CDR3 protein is CASSGQGPQETQYF. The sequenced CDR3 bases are TGCGCCAGCAGTGGACAGGGGCCTCAAGAGACC.

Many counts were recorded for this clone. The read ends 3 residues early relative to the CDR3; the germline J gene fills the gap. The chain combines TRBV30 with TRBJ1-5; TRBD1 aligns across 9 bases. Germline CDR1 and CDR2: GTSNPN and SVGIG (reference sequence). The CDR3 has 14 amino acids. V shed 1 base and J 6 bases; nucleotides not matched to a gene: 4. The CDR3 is CAWSGQGVSQPQHF. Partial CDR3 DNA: TGTGCCTGGAGTGGACAGGGGGTGAGTCAGCCC.

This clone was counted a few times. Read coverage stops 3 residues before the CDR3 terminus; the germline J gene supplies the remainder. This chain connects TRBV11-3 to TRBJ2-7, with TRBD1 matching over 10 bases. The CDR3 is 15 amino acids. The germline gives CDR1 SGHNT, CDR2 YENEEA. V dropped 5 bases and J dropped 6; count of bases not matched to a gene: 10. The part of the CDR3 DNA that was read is TGTGCCAGCAGCCTTAGACAGGGGGCGGCTCCCGAG. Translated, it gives CASSLRQGAAPE. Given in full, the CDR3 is CASSLRQGAAPEQYF.

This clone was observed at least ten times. The chain's CDR3 is CSASEAGEVDEQFF. The covered CDR3 bases are TGCAGTGCTAGCGAAGCGGGAGAGGTAGATGAG. The chain uses TRBV20-1 and TRBJ2-1, with 8 bases aligning to TRBD2. The sequenced fragment ends 3 residues before the CDR3 boundary, so the rest is inferred from the germline J gene. Germline CDR1 reads DFQATT; CDR2 reads SNEGSKA (reference sequence). This CDR3 has 14 residues. V trimming: 3 bases; J trimming: 8 bases; junction bases outside the gene matches: 9.